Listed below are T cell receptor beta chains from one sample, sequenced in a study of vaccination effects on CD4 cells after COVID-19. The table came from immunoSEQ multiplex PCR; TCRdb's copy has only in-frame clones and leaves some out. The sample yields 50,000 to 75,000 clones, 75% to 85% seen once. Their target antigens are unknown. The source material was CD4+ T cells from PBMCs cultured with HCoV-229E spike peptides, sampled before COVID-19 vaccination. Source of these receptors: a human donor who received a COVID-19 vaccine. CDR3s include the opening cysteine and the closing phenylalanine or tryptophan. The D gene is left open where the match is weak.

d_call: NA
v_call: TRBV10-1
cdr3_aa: CASSEGWDQPQHF

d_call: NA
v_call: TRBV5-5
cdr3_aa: CASSGDLMNTEAFF

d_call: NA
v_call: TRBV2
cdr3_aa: CASQGSRNTEAFF

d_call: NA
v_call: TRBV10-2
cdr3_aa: CASSKKTGPQETQYF

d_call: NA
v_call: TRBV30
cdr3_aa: CAWSLSSPETQYF

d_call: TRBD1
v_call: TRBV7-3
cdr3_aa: CASSYPGQSTDTQYF

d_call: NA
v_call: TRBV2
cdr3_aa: CASSLGQPQHF

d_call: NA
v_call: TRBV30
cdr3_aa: CAWSRWRTANTGELFF

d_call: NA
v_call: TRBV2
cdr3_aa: CASSDFNTIYF

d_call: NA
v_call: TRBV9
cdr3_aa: CASSLRGGREETQYF

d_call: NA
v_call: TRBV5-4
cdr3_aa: CASSTMGEQFF

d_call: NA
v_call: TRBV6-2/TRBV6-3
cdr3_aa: CASSYSRDLGGEKLFF

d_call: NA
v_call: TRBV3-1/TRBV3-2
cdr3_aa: CASSQPKQGFNEKLFF

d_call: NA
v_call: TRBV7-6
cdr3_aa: CASSLLVPGSLQETQYF

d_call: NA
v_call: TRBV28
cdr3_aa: CASSLDQNRYTF

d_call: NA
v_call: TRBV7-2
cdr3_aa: CASSFTGTSGANVLTF

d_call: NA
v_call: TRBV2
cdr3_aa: CASSRRDTDTQYF

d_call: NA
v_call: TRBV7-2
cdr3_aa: CASSLDKEYGYTF

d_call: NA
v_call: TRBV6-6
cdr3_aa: CASSPPTGSFTEAFF

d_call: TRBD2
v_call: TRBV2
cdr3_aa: CASSRLAGEVNEQFF

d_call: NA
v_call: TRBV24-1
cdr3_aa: CATSDVSSNQPQHF

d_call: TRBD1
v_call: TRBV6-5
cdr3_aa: CASRTGTAYGYTF

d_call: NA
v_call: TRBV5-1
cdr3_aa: CASGSGTVPYSGNTIYF

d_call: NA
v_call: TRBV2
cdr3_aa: CASSERGITEAFF

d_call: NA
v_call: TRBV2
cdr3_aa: CASSPFEKLFF

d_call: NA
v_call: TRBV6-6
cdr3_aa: CASSDTNVYGYTF

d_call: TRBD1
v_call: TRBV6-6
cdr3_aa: CASSFLQGDFLEKLFF